The entry below describes one TCR beta chain. CDR1 and CDR2 from the germline V gene are SGHTA and FQGTGA. V lost 2 bases, J lost 8 bases, and 3 bases stayed unmatched. The CDR3 spans 13 residues. Treatment meaning: over 15 received Ad26.COV2.S at low or high dose, single or two shots; 5 received placebo; per-sample allocation not given. Sample collection was performed on day 63 after the first vaccine or placebo injection. These data are taken from a study of Ad26.COV2.S vaccination and SARS-CoV-2 variants. Repertoires were generated with immunoSEQ multiplex PCR, while TCRdb's copy carries only in-frame clones and drops some. Among hundreds of thousands of clones listed, about 88% were seen once.

The sample consisted of peripheral blood, taken in a trial of Ad26.COV2.S vaccine versus placebo. The rearrangement links TRBV7-3 to TRBJ2-1, with 7 positions matching TRBD1. The sequence was obtained from a person aged 18-65 years who received the Ad26.COV2.S COVID-19 vaccine or a placebo. The CDR3 region has the DNA TGTGCCAGCAGCTTAGGACAGGTCTATGAGCAGTTCTTC. This encodes CASSLGQVYEQFF.